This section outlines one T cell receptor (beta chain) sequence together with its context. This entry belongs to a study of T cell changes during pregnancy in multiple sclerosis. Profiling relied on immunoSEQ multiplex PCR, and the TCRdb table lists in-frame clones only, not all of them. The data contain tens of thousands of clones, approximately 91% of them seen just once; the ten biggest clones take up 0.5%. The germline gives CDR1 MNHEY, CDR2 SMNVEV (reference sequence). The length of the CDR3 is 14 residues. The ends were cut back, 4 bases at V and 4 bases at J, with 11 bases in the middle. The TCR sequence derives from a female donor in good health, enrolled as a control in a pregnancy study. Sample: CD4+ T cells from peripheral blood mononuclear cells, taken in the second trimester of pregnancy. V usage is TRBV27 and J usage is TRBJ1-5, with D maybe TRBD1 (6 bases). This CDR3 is CASSSLQGNQPQHF. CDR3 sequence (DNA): TGTGCCAGCAGTTCATTACAGGGAAATCAGCCCCAGCATTTT.